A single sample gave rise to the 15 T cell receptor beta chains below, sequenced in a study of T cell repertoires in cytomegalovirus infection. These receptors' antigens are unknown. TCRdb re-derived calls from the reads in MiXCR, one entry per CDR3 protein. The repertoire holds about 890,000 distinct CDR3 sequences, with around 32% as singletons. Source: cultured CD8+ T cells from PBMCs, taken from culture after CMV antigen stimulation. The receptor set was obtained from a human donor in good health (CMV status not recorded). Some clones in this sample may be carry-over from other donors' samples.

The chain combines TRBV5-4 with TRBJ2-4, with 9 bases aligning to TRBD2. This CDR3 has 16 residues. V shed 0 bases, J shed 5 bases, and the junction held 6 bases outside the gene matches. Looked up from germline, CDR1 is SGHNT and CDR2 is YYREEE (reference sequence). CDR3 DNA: TGTGCCAGCAGCTTGGTGCCTAGCGGGGTGGAAAACATTCAGTACTTC. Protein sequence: CASSLVPSGVENIQYF.

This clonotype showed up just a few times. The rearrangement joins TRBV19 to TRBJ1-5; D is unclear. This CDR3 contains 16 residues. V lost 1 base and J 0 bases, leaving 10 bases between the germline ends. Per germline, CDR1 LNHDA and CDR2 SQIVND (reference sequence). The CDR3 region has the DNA TGTGCCAGTAGTATAGCACCCGGGAATAGCAATCAGCCCCAGCATTTT. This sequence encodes CASSIAPGNSNQPQHF.

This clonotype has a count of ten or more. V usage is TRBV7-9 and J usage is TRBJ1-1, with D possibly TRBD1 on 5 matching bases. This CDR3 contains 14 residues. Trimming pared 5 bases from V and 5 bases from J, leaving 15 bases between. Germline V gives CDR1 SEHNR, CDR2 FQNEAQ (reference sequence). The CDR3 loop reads CASSLDTLGTEAFF. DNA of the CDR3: TGTGCCAGCAGCCTGGACACCCTTGGAACTGAAGCTTTCTTT.

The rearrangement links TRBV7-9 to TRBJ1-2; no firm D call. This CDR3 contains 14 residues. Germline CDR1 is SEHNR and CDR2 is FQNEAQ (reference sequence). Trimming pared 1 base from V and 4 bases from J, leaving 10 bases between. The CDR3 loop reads CASSLVGATYGYTF. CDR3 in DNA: TGTGCCAGCAGCTTAGTGGGCGCAACCTATGGCTACACCTTC.

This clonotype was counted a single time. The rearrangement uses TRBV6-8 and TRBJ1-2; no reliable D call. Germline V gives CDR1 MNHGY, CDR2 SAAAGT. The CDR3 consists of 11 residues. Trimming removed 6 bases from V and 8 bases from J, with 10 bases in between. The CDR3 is CASSTAAGYTF. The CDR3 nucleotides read TGTGCCAGCAGCACCGCGGCGGGCTACACCTTC.

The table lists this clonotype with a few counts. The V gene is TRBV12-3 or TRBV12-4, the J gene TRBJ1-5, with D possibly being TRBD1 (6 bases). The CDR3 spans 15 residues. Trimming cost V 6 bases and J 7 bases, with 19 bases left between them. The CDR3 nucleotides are TGTGCCAGCAGGAACCTTCAGGGGCCGGAACAGCCCCAGCATTTT. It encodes CASRNLQGPEQPQHF.

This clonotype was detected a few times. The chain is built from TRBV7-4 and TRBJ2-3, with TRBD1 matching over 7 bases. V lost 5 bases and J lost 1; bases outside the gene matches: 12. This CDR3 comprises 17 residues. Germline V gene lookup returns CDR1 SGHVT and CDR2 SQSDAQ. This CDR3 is CASSMSRDRRGTDTQYF. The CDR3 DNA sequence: TGTGCCAGCAGCATGAGCCGGGACAGACGGGGCACAGATACGCAGTATTTT.

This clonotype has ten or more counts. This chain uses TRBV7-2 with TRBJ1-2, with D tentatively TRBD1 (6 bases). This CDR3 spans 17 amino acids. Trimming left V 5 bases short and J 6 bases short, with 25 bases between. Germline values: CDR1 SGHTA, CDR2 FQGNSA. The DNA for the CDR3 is TGTGCCAGCAGCCTCCCGTGGGGGGCTCTGTTAGGTGATGGCTACACCTTC. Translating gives CASSLPWGALLGDGYTF.

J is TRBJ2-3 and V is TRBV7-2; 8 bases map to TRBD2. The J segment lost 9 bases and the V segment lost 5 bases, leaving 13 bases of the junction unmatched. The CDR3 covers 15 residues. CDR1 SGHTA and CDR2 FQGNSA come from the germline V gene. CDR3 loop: CASSVLAGGPTTQYF. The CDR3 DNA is TGTGCCAGCAGCGTCCTCGCGGGGGGCCCGACCACGCAGTATTTT.

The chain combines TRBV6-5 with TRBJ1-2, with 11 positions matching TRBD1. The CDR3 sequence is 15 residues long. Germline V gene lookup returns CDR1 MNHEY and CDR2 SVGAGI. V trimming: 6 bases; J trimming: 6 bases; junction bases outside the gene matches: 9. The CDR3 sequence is CASREWTGGEDGYTF. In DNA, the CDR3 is TGTGCCAGCAGAGAATGGACAGGGGGCGAGGATGGCTACACCTTC.

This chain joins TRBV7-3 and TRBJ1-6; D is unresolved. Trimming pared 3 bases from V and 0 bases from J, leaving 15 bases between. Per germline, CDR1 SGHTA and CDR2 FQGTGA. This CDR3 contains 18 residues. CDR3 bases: TGTGCCAGCAGCTTCACTCCAACCAGGAGCTCCTATAATTCACCCCTCCACTTT. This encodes CASSFTPTRSSYNSPLHF.

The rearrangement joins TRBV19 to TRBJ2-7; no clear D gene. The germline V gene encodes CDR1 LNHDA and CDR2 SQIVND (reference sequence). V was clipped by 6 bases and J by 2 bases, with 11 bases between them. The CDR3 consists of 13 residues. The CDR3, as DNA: TGTGCCAGTAGCAACCCCGGACCCTACGAGCAGTACTTC. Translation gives CASSNPGPYEQYF. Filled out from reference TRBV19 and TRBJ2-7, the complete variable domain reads DGGITQSPKYLFRKEGQNVTLSCEQNLNHDAMYWYRQDPGQGLRLIYYSQIVNDFQKGDIAEGYSVSREKKESFPLTVTSAQKNPTAFYLCASSNPGPYEQYFGPGTRLTVT.

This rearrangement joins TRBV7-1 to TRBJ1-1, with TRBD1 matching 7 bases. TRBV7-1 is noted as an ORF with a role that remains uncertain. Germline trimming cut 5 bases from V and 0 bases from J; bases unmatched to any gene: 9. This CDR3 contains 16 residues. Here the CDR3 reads CASSQTTGPMNTEAFF. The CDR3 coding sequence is TGTGCCAGCAGCCAGACGACAGGGCCCATGAACACTGAAGCTTTCTTT.

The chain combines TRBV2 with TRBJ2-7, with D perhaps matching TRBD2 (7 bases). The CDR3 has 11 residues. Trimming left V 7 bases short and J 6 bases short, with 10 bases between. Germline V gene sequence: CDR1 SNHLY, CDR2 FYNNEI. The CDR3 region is CASKRGGEQYF. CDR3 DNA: TGTGCCAGCAAGAGGGGGGGCGAGCAGTACTTC.

CDR3 DNA sequence: TGTGCCAGCAGTTACTTGGGATTCACAGATACGCAGTATTTT. Protein product: CASSYLGFTDTQYF. The chain carries TRBV6-6 and TRBJ2-3; D remains ambiguous. Trimming removed 1 base at V and 2 bases at J, with 7 bases between. Germline CDR1 is MNHNY and CDR2 is SVGAGI (reference sequence). CDR3 length: 14 residues.